This T cell receptor (beta chain) was captured in a study of CD8 T cells in ankylosing spondylitis. Study-wide findings and caveats: A CD8+ phenotype characterized the disease-linked clones, which were relatively rare in peripheral blood. Clones tied to disease were said to be significantly enriched in matched ankylosing spondylitis synovial fluid. Seemingly distinctive of ankylosing spondylitis blood was a TCR beta motif formed by eight highly homologous variants.

A remark on this clonotype: Antigen specificity is unknown.

Germline V gives CDR1 SQVTM, CDR2 ANQGSEA. This CDR3 spans 12 amino acids. With V trimmed by 6 bases and J by 5 bases, 3 bases remained unmatched. TCRdb re-called the 5' RACE reads through MiXCR, storing one row per CDR3 protein. Among fewer than 400,000 distinct CDR3 sequences listed, 20% to 25% were seen once. This rearrangement joins TRBV29-1 to TRBJ1-1; 10 nucleotides line up with TRBD1. The sequence derives from a male donor with ankylosing spondylitis. Source material: blood, either unsorted or a sorted T cell fraction (not recorded which). CDR3 in amino acids: CSVGQGGTEAFF. The DNA for the CDR3 is TGCAGCGTCGGACAGGGGGGAACTGAAGCTTTCTTT.